The 14 T cell receptor beta chains below were found in one sample sequenced in a study of blood T cell repertoires in COVID-19. The data were produced by immunoSEQ multiplex PCR, yet TCRdb's version contains in-frame clones alone and is incomplete. The data hold more than 120,000 clones, with over 70% observed a single time. The sample was PBMCs or T cells enriched from blood (not recorded which). Receptor source: a man between 50 and 59 years old in a cohort exposed to, infected with or recovered from COVID-19 (not recorded which).

The J gene is TRBJ2-5, the V gene TRBV7-9, with a weak D call TRBD1 (6 bases). The CDR3 is 13 residues long. Germline loops: CDR1 SEHNR, CDR2 FQNEAQ (reference sequence). Trimming shortened V by 9 bases and J by 1 base, and 12 bases separated the two germline ends. The CDR3 bases are TGTGCCAGTAGCCGGGACATCCAAGAGACCCAGTACTTC. Residues: CASSRDIQETQYF. Complete variable domain (other parts from reference TRBV7-9 and TRBJ2-5): DTGVSQNPRHKITKRGQNVTFRCDPISEHNRLYWYRQTLGQGPEFLTYFQNEAQLEKSRLLSDRFSAERPKGSFSTLEIQRTEQGDSAMYLCASSRDIQETQYFGPGTRLLVL.

This chain connects TRBV5-5 to TRBJ2-1; TRBD2 agrees at 13 bases. This CDR3 region has 16 residues. V dropped 3 bases and J dropped 5; count of bases not matched to a gene: 5. The germline CDR1 and CDR2 sequences are SGHKS and YYEKEE (reference sequence). CDR3 sequence (DNA): TGTGCCAGCAGCTCCTTCGGGACTAGCGGGAACAATGAGCAGTTCTTC. Translating gives CASSSFGTSGNNEQFF.

V is TRBV11-2 and J is TRBJ2-5, with 10 bases fitting TRBD1. CDR1 and CDR2 (germline): SGHAT, FQNNGV. CDR3 length equals 17 residues. V lost 1 base, J lost 4 bases, and 9 bases stayed unmatched. The CDR3 DNA reads as TGTGCCAGCAGCTTAGGGGACAGGGGAGGATCGAGAGAGACCCAGTACTTC. Protein sequence: CASSLGDRGGSRETQYF.

This rearrangement joins TRBV7-9 to TRBJ2-5; 11 nucleotides line up with TRBD2. The V gene's germline CDR1 is SEHNR and CDR2 FQNEAQ (reference sequence). V was pared by 8 bases and J by 3 bases, with 5 bases of the junction left unmatched. The CDR3 runs to 14 residues. The CDR3 spells CASGGTSGKETQYF. In nucleotides, the CDR3 is TGTGCCAGCGGAGGGACTAGCGGTAAAGAGACCCAGTACTTC.

The rearrangement joins TRBV7-2 to TRBJ2-3; 12 bases agree with TRBD2. V trimming: 5 bases; J trimming: 11 bases; junction bases outside the gene matches: 11. CDR3 size: 15 residues. Germline assignment: CDR1 SGHTA and CDR2 FQGNSA. Written as DNA, the CDR3 is TGTGCCAGCAGCGTCACCCCTAGCGGGGGGGAGAGGCAGTATTTT. It yields the protein CASSVTPSGGERQYF.

The chain joins TRBV28 to TRBJ1-5; D is undetermined. The germline gives CDR1 MDHEN, CDR2 SYDVKM. V gave up 3 bases and J gave up 3 bases, with 9 bases separating them. The CDR3 length is 14 residues. This CDR3 reads CASSLGMFNQPQHF. CDR3 bases: TGTGCCAGCAGTTTGGGCATGTTCAATCAGCCCCAGCATTTT. Supplemented by reference TRBV28 and TRBJ1-5, the full variable domain reads DVKVTQSSRYLVKRTGEKVFLECVQDMDHENMFWYRQDPGLGLRLIYFSYDVKMKEKGDIPEGYSVSREKKERFSLILESASTNQTSMYLCASSLGMFNQPQHFGDGTRLSIL.

The chain uses TRBV14 and TRBJ2-5; unclear D gene. The CDR3 consists of 12 residues. V was shortened by 1 base and J by 4 bases, with 4 bases between the two germline ends. Per germline, CDR1 SGHDN and CDR2 FVKESK. In nucleotides, the CDR3 is TGTGCCAGCAGCCAAGTCTTAGAGACCCAGTACTTC. Protein product: CASSQVLETQYF.

This clone has a count of ten or more. The V call is TRBV6-6, the J call TRBJ1-6; D remains ambiguous. This CDR3 spans 16 amino acids. Trimming left V 7 bases short and J 0 bases short, with 13 bases between. Germline V CDR1 and CDR2: MNHNY, SVGAGI (reference sequence). In DNA form, the CDR3 reads TGTGCCAGCACCCAGTTAGGGAGCTCCTATAATTCACCCCTCCACTTT. This codes for CASTQLGSSYNSPLHF.

This chain uses TRBV9 with TRBJ2-2; D is unresolved. This CDR3 is built from 13 residues. The V gene lost 1 base and the J gene lost 5 bases, with 6 bases spanning the gap. Germline V gives CDR1 SGDLS, CDR2 YYNGEE. In DNA, the CDR3 is TGTGCCAGCAGCGTATATAATACCGGGGAGCTGTTTTTT. Protein sequence: CASSVYNTGELFF.

The gene calls are TRBV30 and TRBJ2-3, with 7 bases aligning to TRBD1. V shed 1 base and J 0 bases; nucleotides not matched to a gene: 7. Germline lookup yields CDR1 GTSNPN and CDR2 SVGIG (reference sequence). The CDR3 spans 16 residues. This CDR3 is CAWSGRQGRSTDTQYF. CDR3 DNA sequence: TGTGCCTGGAGTGGTCGACAGGGTCGGAGCACAGATACGCAGTATTTT.

This clone was recorded once. The V gene is TRBV4-1, the J gene TRBJ2-1; tentatively, D is TRBD2 (6 bases). Trimming stripped 2 bases from V and 9 bases from J, with 17 bases between. Germline CDR1 reads MGHRA; CDR2 reads YSYEKL. There are 15 residues in the CDR3. The CDR3 region is CASSQSTRALGEQFF. In DNA, the CDR3 is TGCGCCAGCAGCCAATCGACTAGAGCCTTGGGTGAGCAGTTCTTC.

V usage is TRBV7-2 and J usage is TRBJ2-7; the match to TRBD2 covers 11 bases. With 5 bases clipped from V and 2 bases from J, the junction kept 11 bases outside the gene matches. Germline V gene sequence: CDR1 SGHTA, CDR2 FQGNSA. This CDR3 has 17 residues. CDR3 in DNA: TGTGCCAGCAGCCCCAAACCGCTGGGACTAGCGGCCTACGAGCAGTACTTC. Protein product: CASSPKPLGLAAYEQYF.

CDR3 nucleotides: TGTGCCAGCAGTTTCGGGGACAGATTTTTCGGGGCCAACGTCCTGACTTTC. This codes for CASSFGDRFFGANVLTF. The chain employs TRBV28 and TRBJ2-6; 7 bases are a match to TRBD1. J gave up 4 bases and V 3 bases, and 9 bases lay outside the gene matches. The CDR3 is 17 amino acids. In germline, CDR1 is MDHEN, CDR2 SYDVKM.

V usage is TRBV7-9 and J usage is TRBJ1-1; 8 nucleotides agree with TRBD1. Germline lookup yields CDR1 SEHNR and CDR2 FQNEAQ (reference sequence). This CDR3 spans 16 amino acids. The trim removed 4 bases at V and 3 bases at J, leaving 10 bases unmatched. In DNA, the CDR3 is TGTGCCAGCAGCTCCCCTACAGGGGGTGGGTACACTGAAGCTTTCTTT. Protein: CASSSPTGGGYTEAFF.